Detailed here is one T cell receptor (beta chain). Only CD45RO-negative cells positively selected for CCR7 counted as naive CD8 cells, so terminally differentiated effector memory CD45RA+ cells were excluded. All donors qualified as healthy HIV-negative adults and had experienced no recent acute infections or vaccinations. The entry originates in a study of shared clonotypes between healthy human individuals. Study in general: CD4 naive and CD4 memory each took three plates per donor, while CD8 naive took two and CD8 memory one.

As processed by the authors: ImmunoSEQ supplied junction-only sequences lacking quality scores, so filtering was different. This table comes from immunoSEQ multiplex PCR, and its TCRdb copy is limited to in-frame clones, with some not included. V and J calls and clone size follow that table, whereas D and trimming were derived from the DNA. The table shows under 700,000 clones, with roughly 96% occurring only once. This CDR3 has 12 residues. V lost 6 bases to trimming and J lost 8 bases, with 11 bases between them. CDR1 and CDR2 from the germline V gene are MNHEY and SMNVEV (reference sequence). This receptor was identified in a woman in her thirties in good health. The sequencing input was naive CD8+ T cells sorted from blood. The chain combines TRBV27 with TRBJ2-1; the D gene is possibly TRBD1 (6 bases). The CDR3 DNA is TGTGCCAGCAGAACCCCAGGGGATGAGCAGTTCTTC. It encodes CASRTPGDEQFF.